Shown below are 25 T cell receptor beta chains from a single sample sequenced in a study of blood T cell repertoires in COVID-19. The repertoire was sequenced with immunoSEQ multiplex PCR; TCRdb's copy has only in-frame clones and lacks some. Here the sample spans 200,000 to 250,000 clones, 87% being singletons. Sequencing used peripheral blood. Receptor source: a man aged 55 to 70 who had recovered from COVID-19.

This chain uses TRBV19 with TRBJ2-7, with 9 bases that match TRBD1. V shed 6 bases and J 4 bases; nucleotides not matched to a gene: 10. Germline V lookup: CDR1 LNHDA, CDR2 SQIVND (reference sequence). CDR3 length: 15 amino acids. CDR3 region: CASSSTGTGLYEQYF. The CDR3 DNA is TGTGCCAGTAGCTCCACCGGGACAGGGTTATACGAGCAGTACTTC.

The rearrangement uses TRBV11-3 and TRBJ2-5, with 9 bases lining up with TRBD1. This CDR3 is 15 amino acids long. Per the germline V gene, CDR1 is SGHNT and CDR2 is YENEEA. With 0 bases clipped from V and 5 bases from J, the junction kept 4 bases outside the gene matches. CDR3 sequence: CASSLEDRGPETQYF. Written as DNA, the CDR3 is TGTGCCAGCAGCTTAGAGGACAGGGGCCCCGAGACCCAGTACTTC.

The rearrangement uses TRBV24-1 and TRBJ2-3; TRBD2 agrees at 10 bases. Germline-derived CDR1 and CDR2 are KGHDR and SFDVKD. V lost 3 bases to trimming and J lost 0 bases; unmatched junction nucleotides: 5. This CDR3 has 17 amino acids. The CDR3 reads CATSDLQTSGSTDTQYF. The DNA for the CDR3 is TGTGCCACCAGTGATCTTCAGACTAGCGGGAGCACAGATACGCAGTATTTT.

In DNA form, the CDR3 reads TGTGCCAGCAGGCCCCCGGGACAGGGGTGGGAGCAGTACTTC. Amino acid sequence: CASRPPGQGWEQYF. The J gene is TRBJ2-7, the V gene TRBV28, with 10 positions matching TRBD1. Germline assignment: CDR1 MDHEN and CDR2 SYDVKM. V shed 6 bases, J shed 7 bases, and the junction held 9 bases outside the gene matches. CDR3 length: 14 residues.

The chain is built from TRBV18 and TRBJ1-6; D is undetermined. The ends were cut back, 6 bases at V and 5 bases at J, with 11 bases in the middle. This CDR3 has 14 amino acids. Germline CDR1 reads KGHSH; CDR2 reads LQKENI. This CDR3 is CASSDGRNNSPLHF. For the CDR3, the DNA is TGTGCCAGCTCCGATGGGAGGAATAATTCACCCCTCCACTTT. Supplemented by reference TRBV18 and TRBJ1-6, the full variable domain reads NAGVMQNPRHLVRRRGQEARLRCSPMKGHSHVYWYRQLPEEGLKFMVYLQKENIIDESGMPKERFSAEFPKEGPSILRIQQVVRGDSAAYFCASSDGRNNSPLHFGNGTRLTVT.

The rearrangement uses TRBV19 and TRBJ2-1; weak D call: TRBD2 (5 bases). The germline V gene has CDR1 LNHDA and CDR2 SQIVND (reference sequence). The CDR3 sequence is 14 residues long. Trimming left V 6 bases short and J 7 bases short, with 16 bases between. The CDR3 is CASRNSGNANEQFF. CDR3 nucleotide sequence: TGTGCCAGTAGGAATTCCGGGAATGCAAATGAGCAGTTCTTC.

The chain uses TRBV18 and TRBJ1-3; D remains unclear. CDR1 KGHSH and CDR2 LQKENI come from the germline V gene. Trimming stripped 6 bases from V and 0 bases from J, with 12 bases between. The CDR3 runs 15 residues. The CDR3 loop reads CASSPTWSSGNTIYF. The CDR3 DNA follows: TGTGCCAGCTCGCCAACTTGGAGCTCTGGAAACACCATATATTTT.

V is TRBV19 and J is TRBJ1-1, with a tentative D call TRBD1 (5 bases). Germline V gene data show CDR1 as LNHDA and CDR2 as SQIVND (reference sequence). CDR3 length: 13 amino acids. Trimming pared 3 bases from V and 5 bases from J, leaving 10 bases between. This chain's CDR3 is CASSIQGGTEAFF. The CDR3 DNA follows: TGTGCCAGTAGTATCCAGGGAGGGACTGAAGCTTTCTTT.

The chain combines TRBV30 with TRBJ1-2, with TRBD1 identical over 8 bases. Germline trimming cut 2 bases from V and 6 bases from J; bases unmatched to any gene: 11. Germline V gene sequence: CDR1 GTSNPN, CDR2 SVGIG (reference sequence). The CDR3 contains 15 residues. CDR3 DNA sequence: TGTGCCTGGAGTAAACCGGGACAGGCTAGGGATGGCTACACCTTC. It is translated as CAWSKPGQARDGYTF.

This chain connects TRBV29-1 to TRBJ2-7; 10 bases are shared with TRBD1. The V and J ends lost 8 bases and 5 bases, in that order; junction bases with no gene match: 6. The CDR3 has 12 residues. Germline assignment: CDR1 SQVTM and CDR2 ANQGSEA. CDR3 sequence reads: CSTRDRGHEQYF. CDR3 DNA: TGCAGCACCCGGGACAGGGGCCACGAGCAGTACTTC.

The chain combines TRBV5-4 with TRBJ2-7, with TRBD2 matching over 8 bases. CDR3 length: 16 residues. Germline assignment: CDR1 SGHNT and CDR2 YYREEE (reference sequence). V trimming: 4 bases; J trimming: 0 bases; junction bases outside the gene matches: 9. The CDR3 DNA reads as TGTGCCAGCAGCCCCATAGCGGGGCAAAGCTCCTACGAGCAGTACTTC. Translated: CASSPIAGQSSYEQYF. The variable domain in full, completed from reference TRBV5-4 and TRBJ2-7, reads ETGVTQSPTHLIKTRGQQVTLRCSSQSGHNTVSWYQQALGQGPQFIFQYYREEENGRGNFPPRFSGLQFPNYSSELNVNALELDDSALYLCASSPIAGQSSYEQYFGPGTRLTVT.

This clone has only a few counts. The same CDR3 can be traced to other DNA sequences in this sample. DNA of the CDR3: TGTGCCAGCAGTTTCCCGCGGTATGGCTACACCTTC. It is translated as CASSFPRYGYTF. This chain joins TRBV12-3 or TRBV12-4 and TRBJ1-2, with D hard to call. Trimming removed 3 bases at V and 5 bases at J, with 7 bases between. This CDR3 spans 12 amino acids.

This chain connects TRBV30 to TRBJ2-1; D is ambiguous. Per the germline V gene, CDR1 is GTSNPN and CDR2 is SVGIG (reference sequence). This CDR3 comprises 13 residues. V lost 3 bases to trimming and J lost 6 bases, with 12 bases between them. CDR3 nucleotides: TGTGCCTGGAGCCCCTTTGTTTCCAATGAGCAGTTCTTC. Translating it yields CAWSPFVSNEQFF.

This clone is a singleton in its sample. V is TRBV3-1 (or the pseudogene TRBV3-2) and J is TRBJ1-1; D not certain. In germline, CDR1 is LGHDT, CDR2 YNNKEL (reference sequence). The CDR3 sequence is 13 residues long. The ends were cut back, 8 bases at V and 5 bases at J, with 15 bases in the middle. In DNA form, the CDR3 reads TGTGCCAGCCTGGCGACGGTCGGGACTGAAGCTTTCTTT. This encodes CASLATVGTEAFF.

The V gene is TRBV12-3 or TRBV12-4, the J gene TRBJ2-5, with D unresolved. Trimming took 6 bases from V and 2 from J, leaving 10 bases between them. The CDR3 has 13 amino acids. CDR3 sequence: CASRWAIQETQYF. Written as DNA, the CDR3 is TGTGCCAGCAGATGGGCCATTCAAGAGACCCAGTACTTC.

This sequence joins TRBV5-4 and TRBJ1-2; D not resolved. Germline assignment: CDR1 SGHNT and CDR2 YYREEE (reference sequence). The CDR3 is 14 residues long. Trimming removed 0 bases from V and 5 bases from J, with 11 bases in between. CDR3 amino acids: CASSLVGQVYGYTF. CDR3 nucleotide sequence: TGTGCCAGCAGCTTGGTGGGTCAGGTTTATGGCTACACCTTC. Full variable domain (remainder filled in from reference TRBV5-4 and TRBJ1-2): ETGVTQSPTHLIKTRGQQVTLRCSSQSGHNTVSWYQQALGQGPQFIFQYYREEENGRGNFPPRFSGLQFPNYSSELNVNALELDDSALYLCASSLVGQVYGYTFGSGTRLTVV.

This sequence joins TRBV7-2 and TRBJ2-7, with 10 bases lining up with TRBD1. This CDR3 spans 16 amino acids. Germline-derived CDR1 and CDR2 are SGHTA and FQGNSA. Trimming cost V 5 bases and J 7 bases; bases outside gene matches: 14. CDR3 in amino acids: CASSITSTGGAGEQYF. In DNA form, the CDR3 reads TGTGCCAGCAGCATTACCTCGACAGGGGGCGCAGGGGAGCAGTACTTC.

The chain links TRBV9 to TRBJ2-1, with D maybe TRBD1 (5 bases). Germline loops: CDR1 SGDLS, CDR2 YYNGEE. CDR3 length: 16 residues. Trimming took off 0 bases at V and 0 bases at J, with 10 bases between the two ends. The CDR3 here is CASSVGGHSSYNEQFF. Here the CDR3 DNA reads TGTGCCAGCAGCGTAGGTGGACACAGCTCCTACAATGAGCAGTTCTTC.

The CDR3 reads CASTSQGNYGYTF. CDR3 DNA sequence: TGTGCCAGCACAAGTCAGGGAAACTATGGCTACACCTTC. The gene calls are TRBV12-3 or TRBV12-4 and TRBJ1-2; perhaps TRBD1 as D (5 bases). Trimming took off 7 bases at V and 2 bases at J, with 11 bases between the two ends. This CDR3 contains 13 residues.

The genes are TRBV21-1 and TRBJ2-1; no DNA check was done on the table's D call, TRBD2. TRBV21-1 is given as a pseudogene. CDR3 length: 18 residues. The CDR3 reads CASSKVPVVAGLYNEQFF. Written as DNA, the CDR3 is TGTGCCAGCAGCAAAGTGCCCGTGGTAGCGGGGCTATACAATGAGCAGTTCTTC.

V usage is TRBV14 and J usage is TRBJ2-3; 9 bases match TRBD1. This CDR3 has 19 amino acids. Germline CDR1 and CDR2: SGHDN and FVKESK. V gave up 3 bases and J gave up 1 base; unmatched junction bases: 14. Here the CDR3 reads CASSHPNPRQGGRTDTQYF. CDR3 sequence (DNA): TGTGCCAGCAGCCACCCCAACCCGCGACAGGGGGGACGCACAGATACGCAGTATTTT.

This chain joins TRBV5-6 and TRBJ1-5; tentative D call: TRBD1 (5 bases). V lost 0 bases and J 5 bases, leaving 15 bases between the germline ends. Germline values: CDR1 SGHDT, CDR2 YYEEEE. The CDR3 extends over 16 amino acids. Here the CDR3 DNA reads TGTGCCAGCAGCTTGGGGCCCAGGGCTGGGGATCAGCCCCAGCATTTT. Amino acids: CASSLGPRAGDQPQHF.

The rearrangement uses TRBV2 and TRBJ2-5; D might be TRBD1 (6 bases). The germline gives CDR1 SNHLY, CDR2 FYNNEI. The CDR3 has 12 amino acids. Trimming took 6 bases from V and 4 from J, leaving 9 bases between them. The CDR3, as DNA: TGTGCCAGCAGGCCCAGGGGAGAGACCCAGTACTTC. Translation: CASRPRGETQYF.

The V and J genes are TRBV10-3 and TRBJ2-1, with TRBD2 matching over 8 bases. V shed 6 bases, J shed 5 bases, and the junction held 12 bases outside the gene matches. The CDR3 length is 16 residues. Germline CDR1 and CDR2: ENHRY and SYGVKD. The CDR3 DNA is TGTGCCATCAGGAACCGGGTAGCGGGGAACAACAATGAGCAGTTCTTC. This codes for CAIRNRVAGNNNEQFF.

V and J are TRBV10-3 and TRBJ2-3; a weak D match, TRBD2 (5 bases). CDR1 and CDR2 from the germline V gene are ENHRY and SYGVKD. The CDR3 loop spans 16 amino acids. V lost 11 bases, J lost 4 bases, and 25 bases lay in between. The CDR3 reads CAPPGRIRGGPDTQYF. CDR3 DNA sequence: TGTGCCCCCCCTGGTCGGATTCGGGGTGGGCCAGATACGCAGTATTTT.